This T cell receptor beta chain was sequenced during a study of glioma-infiltrating T cells. This clonotype was seen repeatedly, ten times or more. Amplification of TCR alpha and beta CDR3 regions from RNA used iRepertoire nested multiplex PCR. TCRdb re-derived calls from the multiplex PCR reads in MiXCR, one entry per CDR3 protein. This sample has about 210,000 distinct CDR3 sequences, with 32% found just once. This CDR3 is built from 15 residues. CDR1 is SSHAT and CDR2 is FNYEAQ in the germline V gene (reference sequence). The V gene end was trimmed by 1 base and the J gene end by 1 base; junction bases not matched to a gene: 2.

This TCR was recovered from a human donor with low-grade glioma or glioblastoma, undergoing nonglioma brain surgery, or in good health (not recorded which). Sequenced sample: glioma tissue, nonneoplastic brain tissue, or PBMCs (not recorded which). The chain recombines TRBV7-7 with TRBJ2-5, with TRBD2 identical over 8 bases. In DNA, the CDR3 is TGTGCCAGCAGCTTAGGGGGACTAGTCCAAGAGACCCAGTACTTC. Translated, it gives CASSLGGLVQETQYF.